This T cell receptor beta chain was sequenced in a study of technical replicates of blood from four donors. Only in-frame clones appear in the TCRdb table, and some are missing; sequencing was by immunoSEQ multiplex PCR. The table lists almost 70,000 clones, more than 85% of them singletons. The CDR3 has 16 residues. Germline CDR1 reads SGHVS; CDR2 reads FNYEAQ. V gave up 5 bases and J gave up 5 bases, with 20 bases separating them. The sample consisted of PBMCs. The chain combines TRBV7-6 with TRBJ2-3, with D possibly matching TRBD2 (6 bases). The sequence was obtained from a human donor in good health. Some clones in this sample may be carry-over from other donors' samples. CDR3 protein: CASSPAGSQRGDTQYF. CDR3 bases: TGTGCCAGCAGCCCGGCGGGGTCTCAAAGGGGAGATACGCAGTATTTT.